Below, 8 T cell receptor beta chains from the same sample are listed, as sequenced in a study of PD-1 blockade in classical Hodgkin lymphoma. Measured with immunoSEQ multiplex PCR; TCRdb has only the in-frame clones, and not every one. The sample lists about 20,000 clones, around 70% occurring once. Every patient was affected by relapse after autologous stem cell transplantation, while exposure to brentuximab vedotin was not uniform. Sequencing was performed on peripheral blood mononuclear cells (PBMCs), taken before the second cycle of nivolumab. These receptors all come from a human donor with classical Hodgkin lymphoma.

CDR3 nucleotides: TGTGCCAGCAGCGTAGACGGGTTAGCCGGAGAGACCCAGTACTTC. Protein: CASSVDGLAGETQYF. The V call is TRBV9, the J call TRBJ2-5, with D unresolved. The CDR3 length is 15 residues. Germline assignment: CDR1 SGDLS and CDR2 YYNGEE. V shed 0 bases and J shed 4 bases, with 13 bases lying between them.

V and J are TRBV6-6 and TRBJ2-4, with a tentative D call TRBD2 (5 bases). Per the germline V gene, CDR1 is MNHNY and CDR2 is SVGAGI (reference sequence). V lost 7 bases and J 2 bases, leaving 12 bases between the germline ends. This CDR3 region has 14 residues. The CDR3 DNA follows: TGTGCCAGCACCCACGGGGTGACCAAAAACATTCAGTACTTC. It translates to CASTHGVTKNIQYF.

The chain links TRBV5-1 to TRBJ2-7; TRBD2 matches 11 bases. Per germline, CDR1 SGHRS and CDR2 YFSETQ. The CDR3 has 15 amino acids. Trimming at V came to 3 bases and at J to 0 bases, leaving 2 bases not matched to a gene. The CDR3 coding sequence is TGCGCCAGCAGCTACACTAGCGGGAGCTCCTACGAGCAGTACTTC. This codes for CASSYTSGSSYEQYF.

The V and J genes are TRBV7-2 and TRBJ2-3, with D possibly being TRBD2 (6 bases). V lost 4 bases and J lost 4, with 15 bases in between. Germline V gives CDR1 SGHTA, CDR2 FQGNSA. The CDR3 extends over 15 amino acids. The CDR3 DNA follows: TGTGCCAGCAGCTCCGGGGGTTGGGTGGCAGATACGCAGTATTTT. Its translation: CASSSGGWVADTQYF. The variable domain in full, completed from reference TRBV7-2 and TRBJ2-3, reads GAGVSQSPSNKVTEKGKDVELRCDPISGHTALYWYRQSLGQGLEFLIYFQGNSAPDKSGLPSDRFSAERTGGSVSTLTIQRTQQEDSAVYLCASSSGGWVADTQYFGPGTRLTVL.

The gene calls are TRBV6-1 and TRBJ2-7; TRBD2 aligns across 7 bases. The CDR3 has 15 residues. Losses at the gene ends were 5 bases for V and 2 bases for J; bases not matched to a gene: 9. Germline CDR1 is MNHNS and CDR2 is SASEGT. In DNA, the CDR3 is TGTGCCAGCAGTCGGGGGGTATCCGGGCCCTACGAGCAGTACTTC. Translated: CASSRGVSGPYEQYF.

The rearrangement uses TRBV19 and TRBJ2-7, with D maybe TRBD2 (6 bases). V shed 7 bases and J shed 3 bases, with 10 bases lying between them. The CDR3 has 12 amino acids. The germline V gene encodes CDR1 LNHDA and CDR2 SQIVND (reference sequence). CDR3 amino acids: CASIGRDYEQYF. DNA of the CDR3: TGTGCCAGTATCGGGCGGGACTACGAGCAGTACTTC.

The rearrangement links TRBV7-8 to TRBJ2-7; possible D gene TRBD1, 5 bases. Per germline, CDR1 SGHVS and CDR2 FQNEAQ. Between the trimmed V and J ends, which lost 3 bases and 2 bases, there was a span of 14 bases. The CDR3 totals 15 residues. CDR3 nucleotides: TGTGCCAGCAGCTTGGATCCCCAGGGAACCTACGAGCAGTACTTC. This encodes CASSLDPQGTYEQYF.

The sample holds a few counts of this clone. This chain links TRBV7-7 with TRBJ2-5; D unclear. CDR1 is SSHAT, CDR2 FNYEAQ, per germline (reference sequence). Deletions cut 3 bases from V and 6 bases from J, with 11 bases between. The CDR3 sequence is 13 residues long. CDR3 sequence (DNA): TGTGCCAGCAGCTTCGACCTTGGCCAGACCCAGTACTTC. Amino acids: CASSFDLGQTQYF. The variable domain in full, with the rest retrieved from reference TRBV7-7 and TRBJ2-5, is GAGVSQSPRYKVTKRGQDVTLRCDPISSHATLYWYQQALGQGPEFLTYFNYEAQPDKSGLPSDRFSAERPEGSISTLTIQRTEQRDSAMYRCASSFDLGQTQYFGPGTRLLVL.